The clone carrying this T cell receptor beta chain has a single count. Its antigen is unknown. At one boundary the junction diverges from the germline segment, which might be a read error. TCRdb keeps only in-frame clones here, not all; method: immunoSEQ multiplex PCR. The data show roughly 2,000,000 clones, about 94% seen once. The sample comes from a study of shared clonotypes between healthy human individuals. In the study overall: Those who served as donors were two women and three men between the ages of 18 and 49. The plates for each donor numbered three CD4 naive, three CD4 memory, two CD8 naive and one CD8 memory. Study-wide results and limits: A limitation of the genetic and exposure-history diversity represented arose from few donors. Sorted-subset samples were not fully sequenced, rarefaction indicated.

Only CD45RO-negative cells positively selected for CCR7 counted as naive CD8 cells, so terminally differentiated effector memory CD45RA+ cells were excluded. The CDR3 loop spans 11 amino acids. Germline V lookup: CDR1 DFQATT, CDR2 SNEGSKA (reference sequence). The chain employs TRBV20-1 and TRBJ2-1, with D possibly being TRBD1 (5 bases). This TCR came from a man in his late teens or twenties in good health. Some clones in this sample may be carry-over from other donors' samples. The sequenced material came from naive CD8+ T cells from PBMCs. The CDR3 sequence is CSDRQYNEQFF. The CDR3 DNA reads as TGCAGTGATAGACAGTACAATGAGCAGTTCTTC.